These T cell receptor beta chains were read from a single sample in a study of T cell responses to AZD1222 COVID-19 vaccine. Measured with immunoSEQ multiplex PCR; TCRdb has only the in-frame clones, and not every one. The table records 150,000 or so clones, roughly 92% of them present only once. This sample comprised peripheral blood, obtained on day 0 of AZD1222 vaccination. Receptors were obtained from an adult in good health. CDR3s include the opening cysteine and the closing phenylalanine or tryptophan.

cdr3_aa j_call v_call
CAISGLYSTDTQYF TRBJ2-3 TRBV10-3
CASTLDRGSEETQYF TRBJ2-5 TRBV2
CASTPIPVRGPQHF TRBJ1-5 TRBV19
CASSPWGGATSTDTQYF TRBJ2-3 TRBV18
CSASSPDRLNTEAFF TRBJ1-1 TRBV20-1
CASSLGGQRKGYTF TRBJ1-2 TRBV11-2
CSARWGYGYTF TRBJ1-2 TRBV20-1
CASSWTGGYGYTF TRBJ1-2 TRBV2
CASNSDRGGGYTF TRBJ1-2 TRBV19
CASSQSLGGETQYF TRBJ2-5 TRBV16
CASSLEIGPANTEAFF TRBJ1-1 TRBV5-1
CASSLRTEGRGTQYF TRBJ2-3 TRBV3-1/TRBV3-2
CASSPPGQRVYEQYF TRBJ2-7 TRBV18
CASRTSGRVRTGELFF TRBJ2-2 TRBV27